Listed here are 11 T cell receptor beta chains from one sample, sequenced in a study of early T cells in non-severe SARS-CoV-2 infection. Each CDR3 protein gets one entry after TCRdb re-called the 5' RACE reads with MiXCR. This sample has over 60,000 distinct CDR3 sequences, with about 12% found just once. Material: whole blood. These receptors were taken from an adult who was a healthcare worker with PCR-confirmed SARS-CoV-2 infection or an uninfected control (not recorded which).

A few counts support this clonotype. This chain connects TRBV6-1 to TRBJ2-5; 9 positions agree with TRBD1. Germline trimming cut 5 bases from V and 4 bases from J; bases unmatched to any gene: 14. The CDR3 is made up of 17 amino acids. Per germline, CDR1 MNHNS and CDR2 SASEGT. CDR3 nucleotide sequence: TGTGCCAGCAGTCCCCAAGGACAGGGGATAGGTGGAGAGACCCAGTACTTC. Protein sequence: CASSPQGQGIGGETQYF.

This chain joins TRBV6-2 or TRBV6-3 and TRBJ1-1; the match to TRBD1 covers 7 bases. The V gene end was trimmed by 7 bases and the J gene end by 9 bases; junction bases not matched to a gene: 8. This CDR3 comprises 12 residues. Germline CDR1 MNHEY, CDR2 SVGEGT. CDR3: CASTKGGGQAFF. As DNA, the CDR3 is TGTGCCAGCACCAAGGGAGGGGGCCAAGCTTTCTTT.

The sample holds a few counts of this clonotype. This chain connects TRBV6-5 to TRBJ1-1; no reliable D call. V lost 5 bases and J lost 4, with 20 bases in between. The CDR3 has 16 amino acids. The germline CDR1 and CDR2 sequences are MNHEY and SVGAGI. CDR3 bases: TGTGCCAGCAGTACACCTTCTCACTCGGAGGGCACTGAAGCTTTCTTT. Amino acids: CASSTPSHSEGTEAFF.

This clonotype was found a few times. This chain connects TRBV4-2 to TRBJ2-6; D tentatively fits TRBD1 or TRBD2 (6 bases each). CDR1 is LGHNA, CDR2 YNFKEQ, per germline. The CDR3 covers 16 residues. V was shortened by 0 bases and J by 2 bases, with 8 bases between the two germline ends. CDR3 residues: CASSQEEGAGANVLTF. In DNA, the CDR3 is TGTGCCAGCAGCCAAGAGGAGGGGGCTGGGGCCAACGTCCTGACTTTC.

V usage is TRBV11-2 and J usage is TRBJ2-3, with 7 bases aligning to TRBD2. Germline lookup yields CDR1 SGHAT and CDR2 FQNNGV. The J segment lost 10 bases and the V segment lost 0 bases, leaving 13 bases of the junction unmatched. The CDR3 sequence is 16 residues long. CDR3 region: CASSLDPGGSLLPQYF. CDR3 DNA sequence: TGTGCCAGCAGCTTAGATCCGGGGGGTAGTTTACTTCCGCAGTATTTT.

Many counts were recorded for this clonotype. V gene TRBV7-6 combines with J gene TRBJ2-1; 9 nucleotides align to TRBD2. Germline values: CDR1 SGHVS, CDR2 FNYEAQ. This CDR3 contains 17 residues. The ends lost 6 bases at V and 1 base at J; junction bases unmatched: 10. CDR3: CASSSSGTSFSYNEQFF. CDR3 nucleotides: TGTGCCAGCAGTTCCTCCGGGACTAGCTTTTCCTACAATGAGCAGTTCTTC.

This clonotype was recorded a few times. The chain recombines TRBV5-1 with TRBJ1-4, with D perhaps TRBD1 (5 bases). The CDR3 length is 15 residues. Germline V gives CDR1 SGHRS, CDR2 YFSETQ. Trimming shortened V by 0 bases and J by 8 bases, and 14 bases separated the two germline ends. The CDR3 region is CASSLGEGNAEKLFF. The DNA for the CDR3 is TGCGCCAGCAGCTTGGGAGAGGGGAATGCCGAAAAACTGTTTTTT.

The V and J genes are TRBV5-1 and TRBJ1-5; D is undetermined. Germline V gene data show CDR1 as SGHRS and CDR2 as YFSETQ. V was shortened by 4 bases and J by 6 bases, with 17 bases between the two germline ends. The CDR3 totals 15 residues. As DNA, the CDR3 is TGCGCCAGCAGCCTCTATCGCCAGGCGGGTCAGCCCCAGCATTTT. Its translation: CASSLYRQAGQPQHF.

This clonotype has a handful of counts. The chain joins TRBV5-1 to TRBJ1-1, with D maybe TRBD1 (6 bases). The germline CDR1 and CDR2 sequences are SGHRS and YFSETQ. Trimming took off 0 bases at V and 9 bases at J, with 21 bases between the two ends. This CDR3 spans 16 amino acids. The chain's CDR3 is CASSLVEAGAPGKAFF. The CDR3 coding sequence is TGCGCCAGCAGCTTGGTTGAAGCAGGGGCTCCCGGAAAAGCTTTCTTT.

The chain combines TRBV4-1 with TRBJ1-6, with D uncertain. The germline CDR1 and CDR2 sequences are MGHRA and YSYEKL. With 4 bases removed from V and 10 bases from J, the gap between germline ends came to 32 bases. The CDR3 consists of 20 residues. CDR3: CASSPLGSGWVVDGGSPLHF. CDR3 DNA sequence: TGCGCCAGCAGCCCGCTAGGCTCTGGTTGGGTCGTGGACGGAGGATCACCCCTCCACTTT.

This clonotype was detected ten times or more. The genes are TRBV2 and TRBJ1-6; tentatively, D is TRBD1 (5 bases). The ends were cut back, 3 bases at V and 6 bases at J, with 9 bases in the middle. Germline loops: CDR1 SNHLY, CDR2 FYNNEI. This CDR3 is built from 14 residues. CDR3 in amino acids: CASSEGLINSPLHF. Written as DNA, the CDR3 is TGTGCCAGCAGTGAGGGACTGATTAATTCACCCCTCCACTTT.